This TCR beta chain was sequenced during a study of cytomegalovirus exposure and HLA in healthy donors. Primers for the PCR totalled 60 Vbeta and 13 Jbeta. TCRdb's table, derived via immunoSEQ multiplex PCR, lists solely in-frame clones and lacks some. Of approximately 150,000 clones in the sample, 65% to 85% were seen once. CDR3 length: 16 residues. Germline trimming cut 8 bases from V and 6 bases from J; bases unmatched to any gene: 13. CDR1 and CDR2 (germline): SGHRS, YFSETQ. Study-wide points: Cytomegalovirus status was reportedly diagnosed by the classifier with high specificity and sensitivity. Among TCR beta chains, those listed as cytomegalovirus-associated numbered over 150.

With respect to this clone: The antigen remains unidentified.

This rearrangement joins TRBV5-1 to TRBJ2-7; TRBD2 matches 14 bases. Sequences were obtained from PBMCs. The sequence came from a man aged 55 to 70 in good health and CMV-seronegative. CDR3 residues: CASSDDPGLAGVEQYF. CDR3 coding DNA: TGCGCCAGTTCAGATGACCCGGGACTAGCGGGAGTCGAGCAGTACTTC.